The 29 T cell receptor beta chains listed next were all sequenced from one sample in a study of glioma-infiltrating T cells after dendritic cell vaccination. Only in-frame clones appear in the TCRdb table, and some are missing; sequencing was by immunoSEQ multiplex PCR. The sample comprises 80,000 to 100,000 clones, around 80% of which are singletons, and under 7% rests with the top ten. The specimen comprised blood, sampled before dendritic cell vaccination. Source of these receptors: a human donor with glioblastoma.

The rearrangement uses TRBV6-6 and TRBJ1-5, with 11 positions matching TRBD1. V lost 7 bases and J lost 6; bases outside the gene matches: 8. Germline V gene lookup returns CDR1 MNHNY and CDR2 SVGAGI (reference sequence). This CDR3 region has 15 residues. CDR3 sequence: CASTTGTGGVQPQHF. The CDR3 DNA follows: TGTGCCAGCACCACCGGGACAGGGGGAGTTCAGCCCCAGCATTTT.

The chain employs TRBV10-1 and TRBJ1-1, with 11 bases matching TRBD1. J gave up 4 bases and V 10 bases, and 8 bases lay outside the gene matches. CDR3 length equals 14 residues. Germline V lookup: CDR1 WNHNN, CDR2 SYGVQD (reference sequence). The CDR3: CATLGQGAGTEAFF. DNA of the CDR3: TGCGCCACCCTAGGACAGGGGGCAGGCACTGAAGCTTTCTTT.

The CDR3 sequence: CASSIGKRGVSEQFF. CDR3 in DNA: TGTGCCAGTAGTATAGGGAAGCGGGGGGTGAGTGAGCAGTTCTTC. This chain connects TRBV19 to TRBJ2-1; 9 nucleotides line up with TRBD2. CDR3 size: 15 residues. Trimming at V came to 1 base and at J to 9 bases, leaving 7 bases not matched to a gene. Germline CDR1 reads LNHDA; CDR2 reads SQIVND (reference sequence).

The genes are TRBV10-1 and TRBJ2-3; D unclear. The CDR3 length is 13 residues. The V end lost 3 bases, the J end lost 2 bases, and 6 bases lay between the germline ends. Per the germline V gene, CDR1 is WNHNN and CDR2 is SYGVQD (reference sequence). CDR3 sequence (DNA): TGCGCCAGCAGTGAATCTGTCACAGATACGCAGTATTTT. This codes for CASSESVTDTQYF.

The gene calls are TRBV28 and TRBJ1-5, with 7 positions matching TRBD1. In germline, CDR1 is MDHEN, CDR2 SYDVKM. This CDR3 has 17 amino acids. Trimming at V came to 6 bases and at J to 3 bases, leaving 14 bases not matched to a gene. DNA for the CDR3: TGTGCCAGCAGGGGAACAGGGGCCGGGGCGTACAATCAGCCCCAGCATTTT. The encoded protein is CASRGTGAGAYNQPQHF.

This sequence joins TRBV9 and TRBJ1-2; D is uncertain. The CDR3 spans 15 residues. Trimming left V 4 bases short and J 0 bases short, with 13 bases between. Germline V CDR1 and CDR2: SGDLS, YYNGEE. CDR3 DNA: TGTGCCAGCAGCAGCCAACATACTACTAACTATGGCTACACCTTC. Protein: CASSSQHTTNYGYTF.

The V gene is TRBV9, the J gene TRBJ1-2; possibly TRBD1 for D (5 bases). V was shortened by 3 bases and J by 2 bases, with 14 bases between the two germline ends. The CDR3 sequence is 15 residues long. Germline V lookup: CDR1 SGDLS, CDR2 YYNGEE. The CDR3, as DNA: TGTGCCAGCAGCGCCTCGTTGACAGACAACTATGGCTACACCTTC. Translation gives CASSASLTDNYGYTF.

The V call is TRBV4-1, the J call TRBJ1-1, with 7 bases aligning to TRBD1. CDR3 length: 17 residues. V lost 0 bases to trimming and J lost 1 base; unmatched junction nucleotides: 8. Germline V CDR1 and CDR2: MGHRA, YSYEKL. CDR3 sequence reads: CASSQDRAGGENTEAFF. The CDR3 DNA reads TGCGCCAGCAGCCAAGATAGGGCAGGGGGAGAGAACACTGAAGCTTTCTTT.

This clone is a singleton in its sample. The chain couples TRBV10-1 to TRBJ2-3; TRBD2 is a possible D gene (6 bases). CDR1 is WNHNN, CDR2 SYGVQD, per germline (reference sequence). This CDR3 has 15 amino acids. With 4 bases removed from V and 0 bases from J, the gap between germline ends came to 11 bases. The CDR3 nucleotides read TGCGCCAGCAGTGCTGGCGGGGTTAGCACAGATACGCAGTATTTT. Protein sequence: CASSAGGVSTDTQYF.

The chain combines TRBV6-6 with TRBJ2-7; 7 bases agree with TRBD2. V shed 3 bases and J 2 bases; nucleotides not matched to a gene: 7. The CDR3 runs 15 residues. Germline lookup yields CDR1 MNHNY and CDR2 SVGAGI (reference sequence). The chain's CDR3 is CASSYPAGVAYEQYF. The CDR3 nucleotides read TGTGCCAGCAGTTATCCCGCGGGAGTGGCCTACGAGCAGTACTTC.

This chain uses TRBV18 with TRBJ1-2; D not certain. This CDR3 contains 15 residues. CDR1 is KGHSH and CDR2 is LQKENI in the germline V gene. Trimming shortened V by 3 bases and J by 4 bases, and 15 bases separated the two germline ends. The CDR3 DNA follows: TGTGCCAGCTCACCGACGGAGGCTACGGGCTATGGCTACACCTTC. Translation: CASSPTEATGYGYTF.

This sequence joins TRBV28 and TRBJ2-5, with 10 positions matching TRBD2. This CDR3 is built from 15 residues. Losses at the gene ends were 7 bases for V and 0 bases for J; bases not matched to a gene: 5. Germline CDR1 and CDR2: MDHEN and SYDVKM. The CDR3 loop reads CASNGLAENQETQYF. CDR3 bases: TGTGCCAGCAATGGACTAGCGGAGAACCAAGAGACCCAGTACTTC.

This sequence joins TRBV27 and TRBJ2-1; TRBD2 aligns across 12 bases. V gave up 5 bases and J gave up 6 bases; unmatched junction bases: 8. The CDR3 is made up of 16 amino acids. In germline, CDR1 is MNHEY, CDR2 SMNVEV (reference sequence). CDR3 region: CASSPRGLAGLNEQFF. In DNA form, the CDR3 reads TGTGCCAGCAGTCCACGGGGACTAGCGGGCCTCAATGAGCAGTTCTTC.

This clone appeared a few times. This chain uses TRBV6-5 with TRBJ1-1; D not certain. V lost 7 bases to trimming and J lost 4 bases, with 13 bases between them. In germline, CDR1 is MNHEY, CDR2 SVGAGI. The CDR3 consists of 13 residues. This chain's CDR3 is CASKTPGSTEAFF. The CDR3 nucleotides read TGTGCCAGCAAGACGCCCGGGAGCACTGAAGCTTTCTTT.

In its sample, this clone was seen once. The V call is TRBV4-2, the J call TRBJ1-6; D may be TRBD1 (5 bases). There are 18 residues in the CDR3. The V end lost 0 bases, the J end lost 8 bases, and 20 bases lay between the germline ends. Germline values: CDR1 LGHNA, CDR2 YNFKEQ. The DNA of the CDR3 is TGTGCCAGCAGCCAAGATTACTTGTTAGGGGTAGGGGATTCACCCCTCCACTTT. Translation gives CASSQDYLLGVGDSPLHF.

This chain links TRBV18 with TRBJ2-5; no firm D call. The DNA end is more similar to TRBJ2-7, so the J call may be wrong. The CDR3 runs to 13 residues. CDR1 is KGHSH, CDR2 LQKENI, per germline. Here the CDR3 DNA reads TGTGCCAGCTCGGGTAACATGGGCACCGAGCAGTACTTC. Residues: CASSGNMGTEQYF.

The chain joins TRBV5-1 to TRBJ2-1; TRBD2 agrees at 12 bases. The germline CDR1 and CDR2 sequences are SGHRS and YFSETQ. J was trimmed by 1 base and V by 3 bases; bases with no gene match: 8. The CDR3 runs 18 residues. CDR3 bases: TGCGCCAGCAGCTGGAGGGGACTAGCGGGCTTATCCTACAATGAGCAGTTCTTC. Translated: CASSWRGLAGLSYNEQFF.

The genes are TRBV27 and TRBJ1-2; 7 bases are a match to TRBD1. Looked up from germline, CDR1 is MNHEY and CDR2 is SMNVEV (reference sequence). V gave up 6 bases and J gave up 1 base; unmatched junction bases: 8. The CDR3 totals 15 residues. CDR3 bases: TGTGCCAGCAGCATGAGGGGGCGCGATAACTATGGCTACACCTTC. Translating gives CASSMRGRDNYGYTF.

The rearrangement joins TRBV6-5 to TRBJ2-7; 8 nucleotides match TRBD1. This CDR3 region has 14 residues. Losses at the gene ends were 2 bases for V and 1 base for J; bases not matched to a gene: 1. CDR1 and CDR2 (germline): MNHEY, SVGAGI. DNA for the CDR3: TGTGCCAGCAGTTACACAGGGGGGTCCTACGAGCAGTACTTC. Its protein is CASSYTGGSYEQYF.

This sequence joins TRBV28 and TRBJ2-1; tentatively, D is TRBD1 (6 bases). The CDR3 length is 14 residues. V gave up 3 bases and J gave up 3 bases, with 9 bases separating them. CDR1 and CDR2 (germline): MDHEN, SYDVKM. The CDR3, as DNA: TGTGCCAGCAGTTTGGACAGTTTCTACAATGAGCAGTTCTTC. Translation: CASSLDSFYNEQFF.

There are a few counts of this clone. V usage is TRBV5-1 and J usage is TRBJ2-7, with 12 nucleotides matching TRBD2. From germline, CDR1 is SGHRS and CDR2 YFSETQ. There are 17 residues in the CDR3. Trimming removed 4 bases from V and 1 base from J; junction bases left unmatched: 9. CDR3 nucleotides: TGCGCCAGCAGCCAACCTAGCGGGGGGGCTTGGTCCTACGAGCAGTACTTC. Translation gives CASSQPSGGAWSYEQYF.

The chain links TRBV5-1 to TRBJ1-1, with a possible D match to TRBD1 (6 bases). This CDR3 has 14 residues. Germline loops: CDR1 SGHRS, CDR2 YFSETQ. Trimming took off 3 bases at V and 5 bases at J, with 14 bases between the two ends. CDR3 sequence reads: CASSSEGGRTEAFF. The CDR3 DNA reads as TGCGCCAGCAGCTCGGAGGGGGGGCGAACTGAAGCTTTCTTT.

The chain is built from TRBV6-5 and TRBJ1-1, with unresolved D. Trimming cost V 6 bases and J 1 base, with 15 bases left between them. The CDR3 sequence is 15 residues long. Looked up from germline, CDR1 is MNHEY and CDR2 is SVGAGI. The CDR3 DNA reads TGTGCCAGCAGACAACCAGCGGAACCGAACACTGAAGCTTTCTTT. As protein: CASRQPAEPNTEAFF.

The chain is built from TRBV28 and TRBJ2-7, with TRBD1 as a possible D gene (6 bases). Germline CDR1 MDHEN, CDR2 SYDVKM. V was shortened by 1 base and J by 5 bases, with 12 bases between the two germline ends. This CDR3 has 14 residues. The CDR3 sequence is CASSLSSRGDEQYF. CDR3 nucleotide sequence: TGTGCCAGCAGTTTATCGAGCAGGGGCGACGAGCAGTACTTC.

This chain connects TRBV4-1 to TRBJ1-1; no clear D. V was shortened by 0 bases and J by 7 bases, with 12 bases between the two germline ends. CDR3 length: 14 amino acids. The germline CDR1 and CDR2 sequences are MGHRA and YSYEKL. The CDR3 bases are TGCGCCAGCAGCCAAGAGACACTTTTCGTTGAAGCTTTCTTT. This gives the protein CASSQETLFVEAFF.

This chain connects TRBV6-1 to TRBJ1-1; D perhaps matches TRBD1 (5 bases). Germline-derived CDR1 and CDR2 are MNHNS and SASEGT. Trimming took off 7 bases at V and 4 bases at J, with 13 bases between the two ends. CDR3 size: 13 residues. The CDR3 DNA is TGTGCCAGCATTAGTGGGGGGTTCACTGAAGCTTTCTTT. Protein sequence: CASISGGFTEAFF.

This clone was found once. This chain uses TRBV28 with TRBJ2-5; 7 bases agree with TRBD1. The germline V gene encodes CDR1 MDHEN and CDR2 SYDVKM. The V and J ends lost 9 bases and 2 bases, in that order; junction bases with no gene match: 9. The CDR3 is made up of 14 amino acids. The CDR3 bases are TGTGCCAGTAACCGGGACAGAATTCAAGAGACCCAGTACTTC. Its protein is CASNRDRIQETQYF.

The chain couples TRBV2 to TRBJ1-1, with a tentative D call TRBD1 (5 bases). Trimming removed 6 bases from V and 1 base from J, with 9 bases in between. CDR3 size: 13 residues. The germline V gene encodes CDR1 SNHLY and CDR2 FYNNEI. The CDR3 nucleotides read TGTGCCAGCAGGCGGGACGGGAACACTGAAGCTTTCTTT. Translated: CASRRDGNTEAFF.

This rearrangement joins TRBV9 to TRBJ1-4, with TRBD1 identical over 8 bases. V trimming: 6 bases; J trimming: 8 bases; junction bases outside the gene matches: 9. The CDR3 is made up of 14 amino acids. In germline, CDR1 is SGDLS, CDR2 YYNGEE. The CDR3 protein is CASNPDRGEEKLFF. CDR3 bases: TGTGCCAGCAACCCCGACAGGGGAGAGGAAAAACTGTTTTTT.